The 9 T cell receptor beta chains listed next were all sequenced from one sample in a study of cytotoxic CD8 clonotypes in ibrutinib-treated CLL. Clones were sequenced by immunoSEQ multiplex PCR, and TCRdb holds only the in-frame ones, with some missing. The table lists 14,000 or so clones, about two thirds of them singletons, with under 6.5% in the top ten. This specimen was PBMCs, taken before ibrutinib treatment. These receptors came from a human donor with chronic lymphocytic leukemia.

V and J are TRBV19 and TRBJ2-7; D unclear. Trimming took off 6 bases at V and 0 bases at J, with 6 bases between the two ends. Germline assignment: CDR1 LNHDA and CDR2 SQIVND (reference sequence). CDR3 length: 12 residues. CDR3 region: CASSPGSYEQYF. CDR3 DNA sequence: TGTGCCAGTAGCCCCGGCTCCTACGAGCAGTACTTC.

This clone was seen once. The rearrangement joins TRBV5-1 to TRBJ2-2; unclear D gene. The germline V and J ends were trimmed by 2 bases and 4 bases, with 6 bases remaining between them. The CDR3 consists of 13 residues. Germline assignment: CDR1 SGHRS and CDR2 YFSETQ. Here the CDR3 DNA reads TGCGCCAGCAGCTTTTTCGGCACCGGGGAGCTGTTTTTT. This gives the protein CASSFFGTGELFF.

The J gene is TRBJ1-6, the V gene TRBV9; D might be TRBD1 (6 bases). Trimming cost V 0 bases and J 7 bases, with 14 bases left between them. Per the germline V gene, CDR1 is SGDLS and CDR2 is YYNGEE. The CDR3 runs 16 residues. CDR3 in DNA: TGTGCCAGCAGCGTAGGCGGGGGGAGGGGGAATTCACCCCTCCACTTT. Its protein product is CASSVGGGRGNSPLHF.

This clone was seen more than once but under ten times. The genes are TRBV4-3 and TRBJ2-6; TRBD2 is a possible D gene (6 bases). The CDR3 has 20 residues. V was cut by 0 bases and J by 0 bases, with 18 bases left in between. The germline CDR1 and CDR2 sequences are LGHNA and YSLEER. The CDR3 DNA sequence: TGCGCCAGCAGCCAAGAACCACCACTCGGCGGGGCCTCTGGGGCCAACGTCCTGACTTTC. It yields the protein CASSQEPPLGGASGANVLTF.

This chain connects TRBV18 to TRBJ1-2; D unresolved. This CDR3 region has 13 residues. Per the germline V gene, CDR1 is KGHSH and CDR2 is LQKENI. V was shortened by 3 bases and J by 7 bases, with 12 bases between the two germline ends. CDR3 sequence (DNA): TGTGCCAGCTCACCGCGGCAGGTTGGTGGCTACACCTTC. It is translated as CASSPRQVGGYTF.

V gene TRBV7-2 combines with J gene TRBJ2-7, with D perhaps TRBD2 (6 bases). The CDR3 is made up of 14 amino acids. Germline V CDR1 and CDR2: SGHTA, FQGNSA. V was trimmed by 1 base and J by 4 bases, leaving 11 bases between them. CDR3 sequence: CASSLGGTLYEQYF. CDR3 DNA: TGTGCCAGCAGCTTAGGCGGGACTCTTTACGAGCAGTACTTC.

The V and J genes are TRBV11-2 and TRBJ2-7, with D hard to call. Germline V CDR1 and CDR2: SGHAT, FQNNGV. CDR3 length equals 13 residues. Trimming cost V 1 base and J 4 bases, with 8 bases left between them. CDR3 sequence (DNA): TGTGCCAGCAGCTTAGGTGGCCATTACGAGCAGTACTTC. The encoded protein is CASSLGGHYEQYF.

This CDR3 reads CASSLLPSTDTQYF. CDR3 nucleotides: TGCGCCAGCAGCTTACTTCCTAGCACAGATACGCAGTATTTT. The V call is TRBV5-1, the J call TRBJ2-3; unclear D gene. CDR1 SGHRS and CDR2 YFSETQ come from the germline V gene. Trimming stripped 2 bases from V and 0 bases from J, with 7 bases between. CDR3 length: 14 amino acids.

The chain combines TRBV9 with TRBJ2-3; the D gene is possibly TRBD2 (6 bases). The CDR3 contains 16 residues. CDR1 is SGDLS, CDR2 YYNGEE, per germline. V dropped 4 bases and J dropped 1 base, with 16 bases sitting between them. The CDR3 bases are TGTGCCAGCAGCCGGAGGGTGGGGGACGGCACAGATACGCAGTATTTT. Translated: CASSRRVGDGTDTQYF.